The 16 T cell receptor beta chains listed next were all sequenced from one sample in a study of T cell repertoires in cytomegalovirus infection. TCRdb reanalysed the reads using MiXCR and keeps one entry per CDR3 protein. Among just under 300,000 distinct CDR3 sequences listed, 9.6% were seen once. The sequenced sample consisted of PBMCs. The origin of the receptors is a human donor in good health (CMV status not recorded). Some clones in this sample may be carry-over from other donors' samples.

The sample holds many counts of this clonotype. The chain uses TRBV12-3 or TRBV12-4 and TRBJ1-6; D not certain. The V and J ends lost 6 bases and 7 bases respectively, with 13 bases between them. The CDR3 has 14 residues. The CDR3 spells CASSRDGTNSPLHF. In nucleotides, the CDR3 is TGTGCCAGCAGCCGCGACGGCACCAATTCACCCCTCCACTTT.

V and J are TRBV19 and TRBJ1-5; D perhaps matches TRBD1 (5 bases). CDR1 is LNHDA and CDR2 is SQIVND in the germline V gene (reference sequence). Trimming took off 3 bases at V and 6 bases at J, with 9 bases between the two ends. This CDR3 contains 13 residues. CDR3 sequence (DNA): TGTGCCAGTAGTATCCAGGGCGCTCAGCCCCAGCATTTT. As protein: CASSIQGAQPQHF.

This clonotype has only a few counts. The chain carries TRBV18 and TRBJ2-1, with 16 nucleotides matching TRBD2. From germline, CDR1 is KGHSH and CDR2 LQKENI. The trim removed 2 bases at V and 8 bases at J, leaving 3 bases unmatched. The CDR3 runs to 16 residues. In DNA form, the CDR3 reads TGTGCCAGCTCACCAGGGACTAGCGGGGGGGCTGATGAGCAGTTCTTC. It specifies CASSPGTSGGADEQFF.

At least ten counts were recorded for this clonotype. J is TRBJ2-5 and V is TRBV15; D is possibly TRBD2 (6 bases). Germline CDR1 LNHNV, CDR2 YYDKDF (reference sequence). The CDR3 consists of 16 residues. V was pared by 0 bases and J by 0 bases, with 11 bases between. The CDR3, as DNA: TGTGCCACCAGCAGAGAATCACTAGCTTACCAAGAGACCCAGTACTTC. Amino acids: CATSRESLAYQETQYF.

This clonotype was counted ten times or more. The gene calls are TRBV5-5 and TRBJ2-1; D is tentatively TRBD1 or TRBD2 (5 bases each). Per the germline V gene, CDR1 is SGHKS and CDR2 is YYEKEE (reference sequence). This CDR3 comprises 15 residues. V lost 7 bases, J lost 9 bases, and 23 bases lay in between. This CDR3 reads CASGKGQGVASEQFF. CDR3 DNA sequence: TGTGCCAGCGGAAAAGGGCAGGGAGTGGCGAGTGAGCAGTTCTTC.

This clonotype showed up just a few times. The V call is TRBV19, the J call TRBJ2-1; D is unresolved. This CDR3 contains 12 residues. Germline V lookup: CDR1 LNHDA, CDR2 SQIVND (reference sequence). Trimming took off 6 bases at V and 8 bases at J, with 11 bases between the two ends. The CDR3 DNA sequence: TGTGCCAGTAGATGGGGTTCTGATGAGCAGTTCTTC. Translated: CASRWGSDEQFF.

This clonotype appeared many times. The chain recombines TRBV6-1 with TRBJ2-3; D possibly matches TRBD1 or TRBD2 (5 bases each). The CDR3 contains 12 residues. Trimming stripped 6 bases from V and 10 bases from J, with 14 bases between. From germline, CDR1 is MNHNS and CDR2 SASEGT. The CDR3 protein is CASRQTAGAQYF. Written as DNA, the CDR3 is TGTGCCAGCAGGCAGACAGCCGGGGCGCAGTATTTT.

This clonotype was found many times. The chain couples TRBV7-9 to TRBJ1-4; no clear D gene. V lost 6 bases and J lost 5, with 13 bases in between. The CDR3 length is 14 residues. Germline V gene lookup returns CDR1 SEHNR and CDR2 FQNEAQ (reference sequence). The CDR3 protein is CASRSGSANEKLFF. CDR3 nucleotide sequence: TGTGCCAGCAGGTCGGGGTCGGCGAATGAAAAACTGTTTTTT.

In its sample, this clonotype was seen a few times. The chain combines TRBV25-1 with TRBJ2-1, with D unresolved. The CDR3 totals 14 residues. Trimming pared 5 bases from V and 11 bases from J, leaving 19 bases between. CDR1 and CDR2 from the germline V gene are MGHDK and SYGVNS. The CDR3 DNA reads TGTGCCAGCAGTCCTCAGAGTTACAACATTAAGCAGTTCTTC. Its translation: CASSPQSYNIKQFF.

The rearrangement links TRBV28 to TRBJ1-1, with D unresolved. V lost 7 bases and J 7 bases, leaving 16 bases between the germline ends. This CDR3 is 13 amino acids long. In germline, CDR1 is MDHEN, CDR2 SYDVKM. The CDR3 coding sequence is TGTGCCAGCACTCCGGGCCCCGCTGGTGAAGCTTTCTTT. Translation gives CASTPGPAGEAFF. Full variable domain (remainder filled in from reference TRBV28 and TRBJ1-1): DVKVTQSSRYLVKRTGEKVFLECVQDMDHENMFWYRQDPGLGLRLIYFSYDVKMKEKGDIPEGYSVSREKKERFSLILESASTNQTSMYLCASTPGPAGEAFFGQGTRLTVV.

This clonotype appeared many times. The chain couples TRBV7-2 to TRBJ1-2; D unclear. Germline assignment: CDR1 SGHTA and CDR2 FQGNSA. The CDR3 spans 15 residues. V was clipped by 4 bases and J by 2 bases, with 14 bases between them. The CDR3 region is CASSSTPGGNYGYTF. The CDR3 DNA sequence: TGTGCCAGCAGCTCCACCCCCGGAGGGAACTATGGCTACACCTTC.

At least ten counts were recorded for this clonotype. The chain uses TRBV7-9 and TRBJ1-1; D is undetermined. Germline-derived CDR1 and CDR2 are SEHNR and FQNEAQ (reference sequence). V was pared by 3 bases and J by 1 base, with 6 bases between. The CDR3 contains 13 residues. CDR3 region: CASSFARNTEAFF. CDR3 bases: TGTGCCAGCAGCTTCGCCCGGAACACTGAAGCTTTCTTT. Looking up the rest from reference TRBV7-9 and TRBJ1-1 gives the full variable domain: DTGVSQNPRHKITKRGQNVTFRCDPISEHNRLYWYRQTLGQGPEFLTYFQNEAQLEKSRLLSDRFSAERPKGSFSTLEIQRTEQGDSAMYLCASSFARNTEAFFGQGTRLTVV.

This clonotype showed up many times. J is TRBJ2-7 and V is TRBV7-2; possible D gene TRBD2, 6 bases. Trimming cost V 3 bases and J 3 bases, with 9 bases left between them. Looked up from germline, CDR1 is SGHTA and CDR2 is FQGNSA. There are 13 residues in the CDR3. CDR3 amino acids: CASSLGGIYEQYF. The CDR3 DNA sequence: TGTGCCAGCAGCTTGGGGGGTATCTACGAGCAGTACTTC.

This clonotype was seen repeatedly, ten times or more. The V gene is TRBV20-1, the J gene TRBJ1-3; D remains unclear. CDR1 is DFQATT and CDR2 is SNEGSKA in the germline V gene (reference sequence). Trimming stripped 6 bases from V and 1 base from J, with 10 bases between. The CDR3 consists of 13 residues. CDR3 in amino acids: CSAPEGSGNTIYF. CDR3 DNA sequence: TGCAGTGCACCGGAGGGTTCTGGAAACACCATATATTTT.

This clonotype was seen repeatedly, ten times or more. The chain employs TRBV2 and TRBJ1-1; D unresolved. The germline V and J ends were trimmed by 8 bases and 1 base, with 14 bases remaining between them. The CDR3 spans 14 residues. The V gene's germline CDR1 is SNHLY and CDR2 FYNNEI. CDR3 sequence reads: CASGPGGPNTEAFF. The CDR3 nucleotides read TGTGCCAGCGGTCCGGGAGGGCCGAACACTGAAGCTTTCTTT.

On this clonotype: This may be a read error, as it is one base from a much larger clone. The CDR3 protein is CSMRTSGATGELFF. The CDR3 region has the DNA TGCAGCATGCGGACTAGCGGGGCGACAGGGGAGCTGTTTTTT. This chain connects TRBV29-1 to TRBJ2-2, with 12 positions matching TRBD2. The junction had 9 bases not matched to a gene; V was cut back by 8 bases and J by 8 bases. CDR3 length equals 14 residues. The germline gives CDR1 SQVTM, CDR2 ANQGSEA.